This T cell receptor (beta chain) was retrieved from a study of metastatic and nonmetastatic thyroid tumors. Study information: A comparison of repertoires was made across blood and tumor or nodule tissue from malignant and benign thyroid patients.

General study results and limits: Across blood and tumor, TCR beta diversity in malignant thyroid tumors was reportedly significantly higher than in benign nodules.

Details on this clone: What it binds is unknown.

Trimming left V 2 bases short and J 3 bases short, with 14 bases between. Per the germline V gene, CDR1 is DFQATT and CDR2 is SNEGSKA (reference sequence). The CDR3 runs 15 residues. Until they underwent thyroid surgery, no patient had received any treatment. TCRdb reprocessed the PCR reads using MiXCR. The repertoire includes 6,500 to 9,000 clones, 35% to 40% of them detected once, and 35% to 50% sits in the top ten. Sequencing input: tumor tissue. The chain carries TRBV20-1 and TRBJ1-5; D may be TRBD1 (6 bases). The clonotype was recovered from a female donor with papillary thyroid cancer or a benign thyroid nodule (not recorded which). Some clones in this sample may be carry-over from other donors' samples. The CDR3: CSARSATGANQPQHF. CDR3 DNA: TGCAGTGCTAGATCTGCGACAGGAGCCAATCAGCCCCAGCATTTT.